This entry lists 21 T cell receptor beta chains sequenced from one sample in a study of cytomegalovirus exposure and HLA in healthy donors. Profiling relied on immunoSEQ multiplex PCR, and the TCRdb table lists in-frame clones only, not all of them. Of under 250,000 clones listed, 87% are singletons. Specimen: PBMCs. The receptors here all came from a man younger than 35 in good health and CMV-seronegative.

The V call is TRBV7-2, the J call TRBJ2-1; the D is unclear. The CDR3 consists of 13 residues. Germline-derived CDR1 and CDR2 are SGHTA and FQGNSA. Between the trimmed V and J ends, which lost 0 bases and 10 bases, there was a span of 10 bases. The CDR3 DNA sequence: TGTGCCAGCAGCTTAGCGCAGCGAAGAGAGCAGTTCTTC. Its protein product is CASSLAQRREQFF.

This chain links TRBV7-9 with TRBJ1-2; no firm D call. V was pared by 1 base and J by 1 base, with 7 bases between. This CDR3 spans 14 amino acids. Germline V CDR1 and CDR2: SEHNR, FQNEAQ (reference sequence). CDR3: CASSLGASNYGYTF. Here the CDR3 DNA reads TGTGCCAGCAGCTTAGGGGCCAGTAACTATGGCTACACCTTC.

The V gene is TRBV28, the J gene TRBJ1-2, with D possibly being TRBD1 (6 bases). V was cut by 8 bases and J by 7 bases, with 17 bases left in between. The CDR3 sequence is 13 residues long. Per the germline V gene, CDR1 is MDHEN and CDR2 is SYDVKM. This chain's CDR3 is CASVSSPRGGYTF. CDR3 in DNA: TGTGCCAGCGTGTCGAGCCCCAGGGGTGGCTACACCTTC.

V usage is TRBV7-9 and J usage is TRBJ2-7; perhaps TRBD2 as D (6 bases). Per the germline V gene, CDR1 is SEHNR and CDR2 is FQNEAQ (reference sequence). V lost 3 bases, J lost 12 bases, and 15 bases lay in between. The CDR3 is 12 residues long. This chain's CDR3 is CASSLVEDYTYF. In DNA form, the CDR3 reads TGTGCCAGCAGCTTGGTAGAGGACTACACGTACTTC. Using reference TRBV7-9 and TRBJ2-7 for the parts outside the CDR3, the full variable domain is DTGVSQNPRHKITKRGQNVTFRCDPISEHNRLYWYRQTLGQGPEFLTYFQNEAQLEKSRLLSDRFSAERPKGSFSTLEIQRTEQGDSAMYLCASSLVEDYTYFGPGTRLTVT.

The CDR3 DNA is TGTGCCAGCAGCCCGGACAGGGCGAACACTGAAGCTTTCTTT. It yields the protein CASSPDRANTEAFF. The genes are TRBV27 and TRBJ1-1; 8 nucleotides match TRBD1. Germline V CDR1 and CDR2: MNHEY, SMNVEV (reference sequence). V dropped 6 bases and J dropped 1; count of bases not matched to a gene: 4. This CDR3 has 14 residues.

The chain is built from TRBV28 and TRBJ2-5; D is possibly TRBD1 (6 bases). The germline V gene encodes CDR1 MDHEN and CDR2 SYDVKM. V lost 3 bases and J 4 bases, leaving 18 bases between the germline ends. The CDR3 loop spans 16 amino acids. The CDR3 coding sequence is TGTGCCAGCAGTTTCCGAGGGACACCTGAGGGAGAGACCCAGTACTTC. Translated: CASSFRGTPEGETQYF.

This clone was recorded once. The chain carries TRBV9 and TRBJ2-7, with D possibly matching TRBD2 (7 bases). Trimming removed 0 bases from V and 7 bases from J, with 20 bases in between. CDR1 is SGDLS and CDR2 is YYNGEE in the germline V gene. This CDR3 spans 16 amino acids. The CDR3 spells CASSVGGGAASLEQYF. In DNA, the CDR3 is TGTGCCAGCAGCGTAGGTGGGGGGGCGGCCTCTCTTGAGCAGTACTTC.

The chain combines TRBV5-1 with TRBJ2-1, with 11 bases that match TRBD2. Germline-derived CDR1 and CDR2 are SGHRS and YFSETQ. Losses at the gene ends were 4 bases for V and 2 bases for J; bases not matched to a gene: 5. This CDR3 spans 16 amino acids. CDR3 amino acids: CASSLGGLAAYNEQFF. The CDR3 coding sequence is TGCGCCAGCAGCCTGGGGGGACTAGCGGCCTACAATGAGCAGTTCTTC.

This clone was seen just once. The CDR3 region has the DNA TGTGCCAGCAGCTTAGAGTCTAGCGGCAACACCGGGGAGCTGTTTTTT. Amino acids: CASSLESSGNTGELFF. The chain links TRBV7-6 to TRBJ2-2; 7 bases are shared with TRBD2. CDR3 length: 16 amino acids. With 1 base clipped from V and 2 bases from J, the junction kept 4 bases outside the gene matches. The germline CDR1 and CDR2 sequences are SGHVS and FNYEAQ.

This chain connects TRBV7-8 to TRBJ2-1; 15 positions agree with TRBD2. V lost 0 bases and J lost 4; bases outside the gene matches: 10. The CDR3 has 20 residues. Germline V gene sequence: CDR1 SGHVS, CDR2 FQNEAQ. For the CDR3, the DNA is TGTGCCAGCAGCTTAGCCCATCGTGGGACTAGCGGGGGGCCGTACAATGAGCAGTTCTTC. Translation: CASSLAHRGTSGGPYNEQFF.

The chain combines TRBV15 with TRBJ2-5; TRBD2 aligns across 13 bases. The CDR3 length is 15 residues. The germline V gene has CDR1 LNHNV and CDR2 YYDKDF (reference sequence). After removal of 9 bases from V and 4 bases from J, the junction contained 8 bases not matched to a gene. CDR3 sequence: CATWTSGRLGETQYF. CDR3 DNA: TGTGCCACATGGACTAGCGGGAGATTGGGAGAGACCCAGTACTTC.

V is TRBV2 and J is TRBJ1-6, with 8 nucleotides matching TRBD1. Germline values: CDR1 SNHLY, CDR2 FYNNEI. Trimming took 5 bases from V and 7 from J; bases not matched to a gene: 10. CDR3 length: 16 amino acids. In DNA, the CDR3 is TGTGCCAGCAGTTCCCTGACAGGGGAGGAAAATTCACCCCTCCACTTT. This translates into CASSSLTGEENSPLHF.

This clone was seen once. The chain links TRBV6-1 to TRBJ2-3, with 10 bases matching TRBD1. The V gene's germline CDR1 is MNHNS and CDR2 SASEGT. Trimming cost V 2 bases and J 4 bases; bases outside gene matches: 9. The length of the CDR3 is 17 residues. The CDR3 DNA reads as TGTGCCAGCAGTGAAATTGCGGGCGGGACAGGGGCAGATACGCAGTATTTT. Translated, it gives CASSEIAGGTGADTQYF.

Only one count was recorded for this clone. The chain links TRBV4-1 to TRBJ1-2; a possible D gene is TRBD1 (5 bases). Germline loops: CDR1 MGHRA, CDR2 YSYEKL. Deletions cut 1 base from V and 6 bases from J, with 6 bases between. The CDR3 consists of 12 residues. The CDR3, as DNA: TGCGCCAGCAGCCAAGCGACAGATGGCTACACCTTC. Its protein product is CASSQATDGYTF.

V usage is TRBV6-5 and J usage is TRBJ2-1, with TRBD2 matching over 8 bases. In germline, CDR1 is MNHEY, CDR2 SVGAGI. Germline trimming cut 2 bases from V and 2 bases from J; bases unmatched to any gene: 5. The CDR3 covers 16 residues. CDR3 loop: CASSYQSGGTYNEQFF. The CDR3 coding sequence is TGTGCCAGCAGTTACCAAAGCGGGGGCACCTACAATGAGCAGTTCTTC.

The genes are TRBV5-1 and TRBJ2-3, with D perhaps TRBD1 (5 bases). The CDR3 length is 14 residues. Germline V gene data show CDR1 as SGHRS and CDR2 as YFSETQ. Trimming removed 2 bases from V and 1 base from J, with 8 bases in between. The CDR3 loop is CASSLGVGTDTQYF. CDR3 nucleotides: TGCGCCAGCAGCTTAGGGGTTGGCACAGATACGCAGTATTTT.

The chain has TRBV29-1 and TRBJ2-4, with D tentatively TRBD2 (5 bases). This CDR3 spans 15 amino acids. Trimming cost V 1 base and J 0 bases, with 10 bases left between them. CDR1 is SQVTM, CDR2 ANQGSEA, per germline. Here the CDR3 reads CSVEVPGLAKNIQYF. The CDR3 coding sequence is TGCAGCGTTGAAGTACCGGGGTTAGCCAAAAACATTCAGTACTTC.

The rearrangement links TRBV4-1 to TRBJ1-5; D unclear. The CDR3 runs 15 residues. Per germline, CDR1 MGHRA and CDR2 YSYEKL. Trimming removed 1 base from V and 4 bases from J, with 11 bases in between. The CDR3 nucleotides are TGCGCCAGCAGCCAAGTTATAACAGTTAATCAGCCCCAGCATTTT. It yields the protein CASSQVITVNQPQHF.

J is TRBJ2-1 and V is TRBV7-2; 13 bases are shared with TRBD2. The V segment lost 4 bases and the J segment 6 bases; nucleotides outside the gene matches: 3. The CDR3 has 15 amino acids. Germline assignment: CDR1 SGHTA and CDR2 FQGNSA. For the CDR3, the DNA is TGTGCCAGCAGCTCAAGGACTAGCGGGGGCAATGAGCAGTTCTTC. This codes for CASSSRTSGGNEQFF.

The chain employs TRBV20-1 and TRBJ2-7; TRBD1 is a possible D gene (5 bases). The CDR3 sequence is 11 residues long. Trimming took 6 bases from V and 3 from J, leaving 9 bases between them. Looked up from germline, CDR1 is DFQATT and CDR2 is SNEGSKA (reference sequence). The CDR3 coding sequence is TGCAGTGCGGGGCAAGGCTACGAGCAGTACTTC. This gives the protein CSAGQGYEQYF.

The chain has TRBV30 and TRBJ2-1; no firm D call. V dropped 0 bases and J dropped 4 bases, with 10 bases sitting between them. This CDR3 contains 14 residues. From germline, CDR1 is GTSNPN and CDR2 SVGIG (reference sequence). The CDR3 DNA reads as TGTGCCTGGAGTGTGGCGGCGGCTTACAATGAGCAGTTCTTC. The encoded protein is CAWSVAAAYNEQFF.